This T cell receptor (beta chain) was identified during a study of T cell changes during pregnancy in multiple sclerosis (dated by TCRdb to the late 2010s). Turning to the overall study: Changes in the T cell repertoire over the course of pregnancy were examined in this study in women with multiple sclerosis.

There are a few counts of this clone. This receptor's antigen is unknown. Base quality data are lacking; no much larger clone is found one base away. CDR1 and CDR2 are drawn from the germline V gene (reference sequence): LNHDA, SQIVND. The V end loses 3 bases and the J end loses 6 bases, and a stretch of 15 bases separates them. Measured from the cysteine to the phenylalanine, the CDR3 is 15 residues long. Just the 45-base CDR3 DNA is kept, in frame starting at base 1. The library came from the immunoSEQ multiplex PCR assay. Not all clones reach the TCRdb copy of this immuneACCESS table, which keeps in-frame sequences only. Checked studies attribute under half of the gap to unresolved V genes and leave the rest unexplained. This sample has 35,000 to 50,000 clones in its table, and roughly 90% of those were observed once. About 4.7% of the sample belongs to the ten largest clones.

The source of this sequence is a female donor in good health, enrolled as a control in a pregnancy study. The rearranged segments are TRBV19 and TRBJ1-3; the D region possibly corresponds to TRBD1 (6 bases align). The sample was peripheral blood, taken in the second trimester of pregnancy. The DNA sequence is TGTGCCAGTAGTATCCCCGACAGGCGCCCAAACACCATATATTTT. Its protein product is CASSIPDRRPNTIYF.